The clone carrying this TCR beta chain was picked up many times. Its antigen is currently unknown. The iRepertoire nested amplicon-rescue multiplex PCR amplified TCR alpha and beta CDR3s from RNA. Tissue mRNA or PBMC total RNA, roughly 100-400 ng, went into one-step reverse transcription and amplification. TCRdb passed the multiplex PCR reads through MiXCR, listing each CDR3 protein once. Among 100,000 to 150,000 distinct CDR3 sequences listed, about 23% were seen once. This sample is part of a study of glioma-infiltrating T cells. Regarding the study as a whole: Very few CDR3 sequences were shared between tissue and blood. Tissue-blood divergence was below expectation in non-neoplastic patients, above in gliomas.

The CDR3 spans 14 residues. Looked up from germline, CDR1 is MDHEN and CDR2 is SYDVKM. Trimming pared 3 bases from V and 8 bases from J, leaving 14 bases between. The chain couples TRBV28 to TRBJ2-1; a weak D match, TRBD2 (6 bases). Sample: glioma tissue, nonneoplastic brain tissue, or PBMCs (not recorded which). The TCR comes from a human donor with low-grade glioma or glioblastoma, undergoing nonglioma brain surgery, or in good health (not recorded which). Written as DNA, the CDR3 is TGTGCCAGCAGTTTCGGCGGGAATTTGGATGAGCAGTTCTTC. Protein sequence: CASSFGGNLDEQFF.